One T cell receptor beta chain is described in this entry. The V and J ends lost 0 bases and 2 bases respectively, with 11 bases between them. There are 15 residues in the CDR3. Germline CDR1 and CDR2: SGHRS and YFSETQ. The data were produced by immunoSEQ multiplex PCR, yet TCRdb's version contains in-frame clones alone and is incomplete. The profile shows about 170,000 clones, 70% to 90% of them singletons. The data belong to a study of blood T cell repertoires in COVID-19. Study summary: T cells, B-cell-depleted T cells, or PBMCs provided the cDNA or gDNA that served as material.

The sample taken for sequencing was peripheral blood. The receptor comes from an elderly woman in a cohort sampled during active or convalescent COVID-19. This sequence joins TRBV5-1 and TRBJ2-5; tentative D call: TRBD1 (6 bases). The CDR3 DNA sequence: TGCGCCAGCAGCTTGGCCCCGGACAGACAAGAGACCCAGTACTTC. This codes for CASSLAPDRQETQYF.